One and the same sample provided the 27 T cell receptor beta chains below, sequenced in a study of OX40 agonist ivuxolimab in advanced cancers. The protocol was immunoSEQ multiplex PCR, while the TCRdb copy is restricted to in-frame clones and leaves out a portion. The table shows just under 85,000 clones, with around four fifths occurring only once. The sample here was CD4+ or CD8+ T cells sorted from blood, taken in a trial of the OX40 agonist ivuxolimab. The receptors shown here come from an adult with an advanced solid tumor such as melanoma, head and neck, liver or kidney cancer.

The rearrangement uses TRBV4-1 and TRBJ1-2; 9 nucleotides match TRBD1. The J segment lost 1 base and the V segment lost 2 bases, leaving 2 bases of the junction unmatched. Germline-derived CDR1 and CDR2 are MGHRA and YSYEKL. CDR3 length: 15 residues. CDR3 bases: TGCGCCAGCAGCCAACCGACAGGGGGTAACTATGGCTACACCTTC. Its protein product is CASSQPTGGNYGYTF.

The V call is TRBV10-3, the J call TRBJ1-1; D is ambiguous. Trimming stripped 2 bases from V and 8 bases from J, with 9 bases between. Looked up from germline, CDR1 is ENHRY and CDR2 is SYGVKD. CDR3 size: 12 residues. CDR3 residues: CAISERQLEAFF. Written as DNA, the CDR3 is TGTGCCATCAGTGAGCGCCAGCTAGAAGCTTTCTTT.

The chain couples TRBV5-4 to TRBJ1-2, with 7 bases identical to TRBD1. Germline CDR1 is SGHNT and CDR2 is YYREEE (reference sequence). The CDR3 consists of 15 residues. V was clipped by 0 bases and J by 4 bases; unmatched bases: 6. CDR3 in DNA: TGTGCCAGCAGCTTGGGGCAGGGGGTGGTCTATGGCTACACCTTC. Translation gives CASSLGQGVVYGYTF.

This clone was observed a handful of times. The CDR3 is CASSLDRGMDEQYF. In DNA, the CDR3 is TGTGCCAGCAGCTTAGACAGGGGAATGGACGAGCAGTACTTC. The chain couples TRBV7-8 to TRBJ2-7; 7 bases fit TRBD1. The CDR3 has 14 residues. After removal of 1 base from V and 5 bases from J, the junction contained 5 bases not matched to a gene. Germline lookup yields CDR1 SGHVS and CDR2 FQNEAQ. The variable domain in full, with the rest retrieved from reference TRBV7-8 and TRBJ2-7, is GAGVSQSPRYKVAKRGQDVALRCDPISGHVSLFWYQQALGQGPEFLTYFQNEAQLDKSGLPSDRFFAERPEGSVSTLKIQRTQQEDSAVYLCASSLDRGMDEQYFGPGTRLTVT.

The J gene is TRBJ1-2, the V gene TRBV28, with a weak D call TRBD1 (6 bases). Germline CDR1 MDHEN, CDR2 SYDVKM. The CDR3 length is 16 residues. V was trimmed by 3 bases and J by 2 bases, leaving 16 bases between them. The CDR3 spells CASSLSVGAGNYGYTF. CDR3 DNA: TGTGCCAGCAGTTTGTCCGTGGGGGCGGGGAACTATGGCTACACCTTC.

This chain uses TRBV28 with TRBJ1-5; D uncertain. Trimming shortened V by 3 bases and J by 0 bases, and 12 bases separated the two germline ends. Per germline, CDR1 MDHEN and CDR2 SYDVKM. The CDR3 has 16 residues. The CDR3 DNA sequence: TGTGCCAGCAGTTTGAGGGATTTTTATAGCAATCAGCCCCAGCATTTT. Encoded protein: CASSLRDFYSNQPQHF.

The chain carries TRBV2 and TRBJ1-5, with TRBD1 matching 7 bases. Germline CDR1 reads SNHLY; CDR2 reads FYNNEI. This CDR3 contains 15 residues. Trimming cost V 4 bases and J 0 bases; bases outside gene matches: 3. In nucleotides, the CDR3 is TGTGCCAGCAGTGGACAGGGAAATAGCAATCAGCCCCAGCATTTT. The encoded protein is CASSGQGNSNQPQHF.

This rearrangement joins TRBV18 to TRBJ2-5, with TRBD2 matching over 9 bases. The CDR3 consists of 16 residues. J was trimmed by 0 bases and V by 2 bases; bases with no gene match: 4. CDR1 is KGHSH, CDR2 LQKENI, per germline. The CDR3 coding sequence is TGTGCCAGCTCACCATCAAGCGGGGGGTACCAAGAGACCCAGTACTTC. Translated: CASSPSSGGYQETQYF. Variable domain in full (rest from reference TRBV18 and TRBJ2-5): NAGVMQNPRHLVRRRGQEARLRCSPMKGHSHVYWYRQLPEEGLKFMVYLQKENIIDESGMPKERFSAEFPKEGPSILRIQQVVRGDSAAYFCASSPSSGGYQETQYFGPGTRLLVL.

V and J are TRBV6-5 and TRBJ1-1; a possible D gene is TRBD1 (6 bases). V was cut by 3 bases and J by 0 bases, with 11 bases left in between. Germline V gives CDR1 MNHEY, CDR2 SVGAGI. This CDR3 region has 15 residues. The CDR3 sequence is CASSYSGVMNTEAFF. In DNA form, the CDR3 reads TGTGCCAGCAGTTATTCAGGGGTTATGAACACTGAAGCTTTCTTT.

This chain joins TRBV18 and TRBJ2-1; TRBD2 matches at 11 bases. With 3 bases clipped from V and 0 bases from J, the junction kept 7 bases outside the gene matches. Germline loops: CDR1 KGHSH, CDR2 LQKENI. The CDR3 is 18 amino acids. As DNA, the CDR3 is TGTGCCAGCTCACCGTCGCTAGCGGGGGGACTCTCCTACAATGAGCAGTTCTTC. Protein: CASSPSLAGGLSYNEQFF.

The rearrangement uses TRBV28 and TRBJ2-7, with D possibly TRBD1 on 5 matching bases. The germline V gene has CDR1 MDHEN and CDR2 SYDVKM. This CDR3 contains 15 residues. V lost 6 bases to trimming and J lost 0 bases, with 15 bases between them. The DNA of the CDR3 is TGTGCCAGCAGCCCAGCGACAGCTAGCTCCTACGAGCAGTACTTC. Its protein is CASSPATASSYEQYF.

The V call is TRBV19, the J call TRBJ2-5, with TRBD2 identical over 12 bases. This CDR3 is built from 16 residues. Per the germline V gene, CDR1 is LNHDA and CDR2 is SQIVND (reference sequence). Trimming at V came to 4 bases and at J to 4 bases, leaving 7 bases not matched to a gene. CDR3 nucleotides: TGTGCCAGTAGTACTCCGACTAGCGGGGGCCGAGAGACCCAGTACTTC. Translation gives CASSTPTSGGRETQYF.

The genes are TRBV13 and TRBJ2-7, with TRBD2 as a possible D gene (7 bases). Deletions cut 6 bases from V and 0 bases from J, with 15 bases between. This CDR3 spans 15 amino acids. Germline CDR1 and CDR2: PRHDT and FYEKMQ (reference sequence). CDR3 residues: CASRTRGGNSYEQYF. The CDR3 nucleotides read TGTGCCAGCAGGACTAGGGGGGGGAACTCCTACGAGCAGTACTTC.

J is TRBJ1-6 and V is TRBV7-9, with D maybe TRBD1 (5 bases). The germline CDR1 and CDR2 sequences are SEHNR and FQNEAQ (reference sequence). Trimming stripped 5 bases from V and 4 bases from J, with 12 bases between. This CDR3 is built from 15 residues. The CDR3 sequence: CASSPAGGYNSPLHF. The CDR3 bases are TGTGCCAGCAGCCCAGCTGGGGGTTATAATTCACCCCTCCACTTT.

Regarding this clone: Other nucleotide sequences in the sample specify the same CDR3. This chain links TRBV19 with TRBJ1-1, with 7 bases lining up with TRBD1. Looked up from germline, CDR1 is LNHDA and CDR2 is SQIVND (reference sequence). The CDR3 is 13 residues long. The V segment lost 4 bases and the J segment 3 bases; nucleotides outside the gene matches: 2. CDR3 region: CASSTDRDTEAFF. The CDR3 DNA is TGTGCCAGTAGTACTGACAGGGACACTGAAGCTTTCTTT.

This clone was observed a few times. The V call is TRBV28, the J call TRBJ2-7; the D is unclear. CDR1 MDHEN and CDR2 SYDVKM come from the germline V gene. This CDR3 is built from 8 residues. CDR3 protein: CPLGEQYV. The CDR3, as DNA: TGTCCCCTCGGGGAGCAGTACGTC.

In its sample, this clone was seen once. The chain has TRBV7-2 and TRBJ2-5, with D perhaps given as TRBD1 or TRBD2 (5 bases each). This CDR3 contains 18 residues. Trimming shortened V by 5 bases and J by 2 bases, and 24 bases separated the two germline ends. Per the germline V gene, CDR1 is SGHTA and CDR2 is FQGNSA. The CDR3 here is CASSPRQRGGSLQETQYF. For the CDR3, the DNA is TGTGCCAGCAGCCCCCGACAACGTGGGGGAAGCCTACAAGAGACCCAGTACTTC.

The rearrangement uses TRBV6-5 and TRBJ1-6; the D is unclear. The CDR3 runs to 14 residues. The ends were cut back, 6 bases at V and 5 bases at J, with 11 bases in the middle. Germline-derived CDR1 and CDR2 are MNHEY and SVGAGI. CDR3 sequence reads: CASRLTENNSPLHF. The CDR3 coding sequence is TGTGCCAGCAGACTGACTGAAAATAATTCACCCCTCCACTTT.

The CDR3 here is CASTKTGKGSPLHF. As DNA, the CDR3 is TGTGCCAGCACTAAAACAGGGAAAGGGTCACCCCTCCACTTT. The chain carries TRBV6-6 and TRBJ1-6, with a weak D call TRBD1 (6 bases). Deletions cut 7 bases from V and 10 bases from J, with 17 bases between. Germline CDR1 and CDR2: MNHNY and SVGAGI (reference sequence). The CDR3 covers 14 residues.

This chain links TRBV28 with TRBJ2-5; 10 nucleotides agree with TRBD2. The V and J ends lost 8 bases and 5 bases, in that order; junction bases with no gene match: 11. Germline loops: CDR1 MDHEN, CDR2 SYDVKM. The CDR3 extends over 15 amino acids. The CDR3 nucleotides read TGTGCCAGCGGAGCGGGGGGGCCGGTTGGGGAGACCCAGTACTTC. Protein product: CASGAGGPVGETQYF. The full variable domain, in which reference TRBV28 and TRBJ2-5 provide the parts outside the CDR3, is DVKVTQSSRYLVKRTGEKVFLECVQDMDHENMFWYRQDPGLGLRLIYFSYDVKMKEKGDIPEGYSVSREKKERFSLILESASTNQTSMYLCASGAGGPVGETQYFGPGTRLLVL.

V usage is TRBV4-2 and J usage is TRBJ2-7, with TRBD2 identical over 10 bases. J gave up 0 bases and V 6 bases, and 11 bases lay outside the gene matches. CDR3 length: 17 residues. In germline, CDR1 is LGHNA, CDR2 YNFKEQ. CDR3 bases: TGTGCCAGCAGTCCTACTAGCGGGGCTTTTTCCTCCTACGAGCAGTACTTC. Protein product: CASSPTSGAFSSYEQYF.

This clone was seen more than once but under ten times. The chain employs TRBV6-5 and TRBJ1-3; D uncertain. The V end lost 2 bases, the J end lost 2 bases, and 4 bases lay between the germline ends. CDR3 size: 13 residues. In germline, CDR1 is MNHEY, CDR2 SVGAGI. The CDR3 spells CASSYVTGNTIYF. CDR3 in DNA: TGTGCCAGCAGTTACGTAACTGGAAACACCATATATTTT.

This clone was recorded only once. The V call is TRBV7-3, the J call TRBJ2-5; the D gene is possibly TRBD1 (6 bases). Per germline, CDR1 SGHTA and CDR2 FQGTGA. The V gene lost 2 bases and the J gene lost 3 bases, with 10 bases spanning the gap. This CDR3 is 14 amino acids long. The CDR3 protein is CASSLQGQKETQYF. CDR3 nucleotide sequence: TGTGCCAGCAGCTTACAGGGGCAGAAAGAGACCCAGTACTTC. Together with reference TRBV7-3 and TRBJ2-5, the CDR3 gives the full variable domain: GAGVSQTPSNKVTEKGKYVELRCDPISGHTALYWYRQSLGQGPEFLIYFQGTGAADDSGLPNDRFFAVRPEGSVSTLKIQRTERGDSAVYLCASSLQGQKETQYFGPGTRLLVL.

The rearrangement links TRBV28 to TRBJ1-2; D gene uncertain. V gave up 2 bases and J gave up 4 bases, with 14 bases separating them. The CDR3 totals 15 residues. Germline CDR1 reads MDHEN; CDR2 reads SYDVKM. DNA of the CDR3: TGTGCCAGCAGTTTAACCGGGAACGCGTTCTATGGCTACACCTTC. Protein product: CASSLTGNAFYGYTF.

The chain recombines TRBV30 with TRBJ1-2; 7 bases fit TRBD1. The length of the CDR3 is 15 residues. Germline-derived CDR1 and CDR2 are GTSNPN and SVGIG (reference sequence). V gave up 4 bases and J gave up 8 bases; unmatched junction bases: 16. CDR3 amino acids: CAWKNSTGRSEGYTF. The CDR3 DNA sequence: TGTGCCTGGAAGAACTCGACAGGGCGATCGGAGGGCTACACCTTC. The full variable domain, in which reference TRBV30 and TRBJ1-2 provide the parts outside the CDR3, is SQTIHQWPATLVQPVGSPLSLECTVEGTSNPNLYWYRQAAGRGLQLLFYSVGIGQISSEVPQNLSASRPQDRQFILSSKKLLLSDSGFYLCAWKNSTGRSEGYTFGSGTRLTVV.

The gene calls are TRBV11-2 and TRBJ2-7; the match to TRBD1 covers 9 bases. Germline CDR1 SGHAT, CDR2 FQNNGV. Trimming removed 1 base from V and 1 base from J; junction bases left unmatched: 8. This CDR3 is built from 17 residues. CDR3 in DNA: TGTGCCAGCAGCTTAGGGTCCGGGACAGGGAGGTCCTACGAGCAGTACGTC. This sequence encodes CASSLGSGTGRSYEQYV.

V gene TRBV5-1 combines with J gene TRBJ2-5; TRBD1 aligns across 12 bases. The V segment lost 4 bases and the J segment 1 base; nucleotides outside the gene matches: 5. This CDR3 contains 16 residues. Germline CDR1 and CDR2: SGHRS and YFSETQ. The CDR3 sequence is CASSKTGQGAQETQYF. The CDR3 DNA sequence: TGCGCCAGCAGCAAAACGGGACAGGGGGCCCAAGAGACCCAGTACTTC. The whole variable domain, filled in from reference TRBV5-1 and TRBJ2-5, reads KAGVTQTPRYLIKTRGQQVTLSCSPISGHRSVSWYQQTPGQGLQFLFEYFSETQRNKGNFPGRFSGRQFSNSRSEMNVSTLELGDSALYLCASSKTGQGAQETQYFGPGTRLLVL.